A single sample gave rise to the 16 T cell receptor beta chains below, sequenced in a study of blood T cell repertoires in COVID-19. Method: immunoSEQ multiplex PCR; TCRdb's copy keeps in-frame clones and lacks some. Here the sample spans 60,000 to 75,000 clones, 86% being singletons. Sample: peripheral blood. These receptor sequences come from a man aged 25 to 40 with acute or convalescent COVID-19.

V usage is TRBV5-1 and J usage is TRBJ2-5; 9 bases match TRBD1. Looked up from germline, CDR1 is SGHRS and CDR2 is YFSETQ. V dropped 1 base and J dropped 6; count of bases not matched to a gene: 4. The CDR3 covers 14 residues. CDR3 protein: CASSLTGGSQTQYF. In DNA form, the CDR3 reads TGCGCCAGCAGCTTGACAGGGGGCTCGCAGACCCAGTACTTC.

CDR3 nucleotide sequence: TGTGCCAGCAGCCCTACCAGGACAGGGGTAAGGTTTGAAGCTTTCTTT. Its protein product is CASSPTRTGVRFEAFF. The chain uses TRBV3-1 (or the pseudogene TRBV3-2) and TRBJ1-1; 9 bases match TRBD1. The CDR3 extends over 16 amino acids. Looked up from germline, CDR1 is LGHDT and CDR2 is YNNKEL (reference sequence). The V and J ends lost 4 bases and 7 bases, in that order; junction bases with no gene match: 13.

The chain combines TRBV9 with TRBJ1-1; D unclear. The CDR3 totals 15 residues. V dropped 2 bases and J dropped 1 base, with 12 bases sitting between them. Germline lookup yields CDR1 SGDLS and CDR2 YYNGEE. The DNA for the CDR3 is TGTGCCAGCAGCGTTAGGTCCACGGGGAACACTGAAGCTTTCTTT. Its translation is CASSVRSTGNTEAFF.

The chain carries TRBV11-3 and TRBJ2-7; TRBD1 agrees at 9 bases. The trim removed 3 bases at V and 5 bases at J, leaving 2 bases unmatched. This CDR3 comprises 13 residues. Germline values: CDR1 SGHNT, CDR2 YENEEA. CDR3 loop: CASSFRQGDEQYF. CDR3 in DNA: TGTGCCAGCAGCTTTAGACAGGGGGACGAGCAGTACTTC.

The chain carries TRBV10-3 and TRBJ1-2, with TRBD1 as a possible D gene (5 bases). Trimming removed 6 bases from V and 3 bases from J, with 8 bases in between. This CDR3 comprises 12 residues. Germline-derived CDR1 and CDR2 are ENHRY and SYGVKD. The CDR3 sequence is CAISPGDYGYTF. In DNA, the CDR3 is TGTGCCATCAGCCCGGGGGACTATGGCTACACCTTC.

This chain links TRBV7-9 with TRBJ2-3, with D possibly being TRBD1 (5 bases). Germline V gives CDR1 SEHNR, CDR2 FQNEAQ (reference sequence). CDR3 length equals 13 residues. The CDR3 DNA reads TGTGGCCTCTCGACAGAGAGCACAGATACGCAGTATTTT. This gives the protein CGLSTESTDTQYF.

This clone was observed a few times. The chain has TRBV9 and TRBJ1-2; 7 bases map to TRBD1. J was trimmed by 4 bases and V by 4 bases; bases with no gene match: 4. CDR1 and CDR2 (germline): SGDLS, YYNGEE. The CDR3 loop spans 13 amino acids. The CDR3 sequence: CASSSGDSYGYTF. In DNA form, the CDR3 reads TGTGCCAGCAGCTCGGGGGACAGCTATGGCTACACCTTC.

There are a few counts of this clone. The DNA for the CDR3 is TGTGCCAGTAGTCGTCAGAACAATCAGCCCCAGCATTTT. Residues: CASSRQNNQPQHF. J is TRBJ1-5 and V is TRBV19; D ambiguous. With 5 bases removed from V and 3 bases from J, the gap between germline ends came to 8 bases. The germline V gene encodes CDR1 LNHDA and CDR2 SQIVND (reference sequence). CDR3 length equals 13 residues.

The V and J genes are TRBV19 and TRBJ1-1; D is possibly TRBD1 (6 bases). Trimming cost V 7 bases and J 1 base, with 22 bases left between them. The germline CDR1 and CDR2 sequences are LNHDA and SQIVND (reference sequence). This CDR3 is 17 amino acids long. The CDR3 is CASTKGGKVRPNTEAFF. CDR3 bases: TGTGCCAGTACGAAGGGGGGGAAAGTGCGGCCGAACACTGAAGCTTTCTTT.

This chain links TRBV7-2 with TRBJ1-2, with D tentatively TRBD1 (5 bases). Germline loops: CDR1 SGHTA, CDR2 FQGNSA. The CDR3 extends over 15 amino acids. The V end lost 5 bases, the J end lost 7 bases, and 20 bases lay between the germline ends. CDR3 protein: CASSPRGDSFFGYTF. As DNA, the CDR3 is TGTGCCAGCAGCCCCAGAGGGGACTCCTTTTTTGGCTACACCTTC.

The gene calls are TRBV6-5 and TRBJ1-2; tentative D call: TRBD1 (6 bases). CDR1 and CDR2 (germline): MNHEY, SVGAGI. The germline V and J ends were trimmed by 5 bases and 4 bases, with 11 bases remaining between them. The CDR3 runs 13 residues. The CDR3 spells CASSLRGLYGYTF. The CDR3 DNA is TGTGCCAGCAGTCTCAGGGGTCTCTATGGCTACACCTTC.

CDR3 in DNA: TGTGCCAGCTCGCAGGGGTCAGAGACCCAGTACTTC. As protein: CASSQGSETQYF. The chain carries TRBV6-5 and TRBJ2-5; possibly TRBD1 for D (6 bases). The CDR3 length is 12 residues. Deletions cut 8 bases from V and 4 bases from J, with 11 bases between. Germline loops: CDR1 MNHEY, CDR2 SVGAGI.

The chain recombines TRBV3-1 (or the pseudogene TRBV3-2) with TRBJ2-1; 13 nucleotides line up with TRBD2. This CDR3 has 14 residues. Germline values: CDR1 LGHDT, CDR2 YNNKEL (reference sequence). After removal of 8 bases from V and 6 bases from J, the junction contained 4 bases not matched to a gene. The CDR3 DNA follows: TGTGCCAGCGGTACTAGCGGGGGGGCCAATGAGCAGTTCTTC. Translating gives CASGTSGGANEQFF.

The chain is built from TRBV6-2 or TRBV6-3 and TRBJ2-1, with TRBD1 as a possible D gene (5 bases). CDR3 length: 13 residues. Per germline, CDR1 MNHEY and CDR2 SVGEGT. V lost 4 bases and J lost 6, with 10 bases in between. CDR3 coding DNA: TGTGCCAGCAGTTTTACAGGAGTCAATGAGCAGTTCTTC. It yields the protein CASSFTGVNEQFF.

J is TRBJ2-7 and V is TRBV5-1; TRBD2 agrees at 11 bases. This CDR3 contains 15 residues. In germline, CDR1 is SGHRS, CDR2 YFSETQ. The J segment lost 5 bases and the V segment lost 0 bases, leaving 4 bases of the junction unmatched. CDR3 sequence: CASSLGGLAAHEQYF. CDR3 DNA sequence: TGCGCCAGCAGCTTGGGGGGACTAGCGGCTCACGAGCAGTACTTC. The full variable domain, completed using reference TRBV5-1 and TRBJ2-7, is KAGVTQTPRYLIKTRGQQVTLSCSPISGHRSVSWYQQTPGQGLQFLFEYFSETQRNKGNFPGRFSGRQFSNSRSEMNVSTLELGDSALYLCASSLGGLAAHEQYFGPGTRLTVT.

This clone was detected only a few times. The V gene is TRBV2, the J gene TRBJ2-7; D possibly corresponds to TRBD1 (6 bases). The V and J ends lost 7 bases and 2 bases respectively, with 15 bases between them. This CDR3 region has 14 residues. Germline loops: CDR1 SNHLY, CDR2 FYNNEI. CDR3 region: CASIRSRDTYEQYF. DNA of the CDR3: TGTGCCAGCATTCGATCCCGGGACACCTACGAGCAGTACTTC.